The 6 T cell receptor beta chains given below trace back to one sample, sequenced in a study of CD4+ T cells in melanoma. Libraries were prepared by immunoSEQ multiplex PCR; TCRdb keeps only in-frame clonotypes and omits some of them. This repertoire shows 10,000 to 13,000 clones, roughly two thirds found once; its top ten account for approximately 10%. Sequencing was performed on cells from a culture (not recorded whether cultured in vitro). These TCRs come from a human donor with melanoma.

The chain uses TRBV2 and TRBJ1-2; 8 nucleotides align to TRBD1. The germline V gene encodes CDR1 SNHLY and CDR2 FYNNEI. The CDR3 is made up of 13 amino acids. V was clipped by 3 bases and J by 7 bases; unmatched bases: 4. CDR3 loop: CASSDQGARGYTF. The CDR3 DNA sequence: TGTGCCAGCAGTGATCAGGGGGCGCGTGGCTACACCTTC.

In this sample, this clone turned up a few times. The chain combines TRBV5-8 with TRBJ2-2; no firm D call. The germline V gene has CDR1 SGHTS and CDR2 YDEGEE. Trimming took 8 bases from V and 3 from J, leaving 11 bases between them. This CDR3 has 13 amino acids. CDR3 DNA sequence: TGTGCCAGTCCCCGTTCGTACACCGGGGAGCTGTTTTTT. Translated, it gives CASPRSYTGELFF.

This chain joins TRBV6-1 and TRBJ2-1, with D perhaps assigned TRBD1 or TRBD2 (7 bases each). Germline CDR1 reads MNHNS; CDR2 reads SASEGT. This CDR3 contains 15 residues. The germline V and J ends were trimmed by 5 bases and 6 bases, with 17 bases remaining between them. CDR3 coding DNA: TGTGCCAGCAGTAGACAGGGAGGGACTGTCAATGAGCAGTTCTTC. It is translated as CASSRQGGTVNEQFF.

V is TRBV6-4 and J is TRBJ2-3; D may match TRBD1 or TRBD2 (5 bases each). The CDR3 contains 14 residues. Looked up from germline, CDR1 is MRHNA and CDR2 is SNTAGT. Trimming cost V 6 bases and J 1 base, with 11 bases left between them. The CDR3 loop is CASSRDGGTDTQYF. CDR3 DNA sequence: TGTGCCAGCAGCCGGGACGGCGGCACAGATACGCAGTATTTT.

The chain links TRBV2 to TRBJ1-1; D perhaps matches TRBD1 (5 bases). Germline assignment: CDR1 SNHLY and CDR2 FYNNEI. This CDR3 has 12 residues. Deletions cut 6 bases from V and 8 bases from J, with 13 bases between. CDR3 in DNA: TGTGCCAGCAGAGGGGACTTCCTAGAAGCTTTCTTT. This encodes CASRGDFLEAFF.

The chain carries TRBV29-1 and TRBJ2-1; 12 bases are a match to TRBD2. Trimming at V came to 7 bases and at J to 5 bases, leaving 9 bases not matched to a gene. The germline CDR1 and CDR2 sequences are SQVTM and ANQGSEA. The CDR3 consists of 15 residues. This CDR3 is CSARRGLAGNNEQFF. DNA for the CDR3: TGCAGCGCCCGTAGGGGACTAGCGGGTAACAATGAGCAGTTCTTC.